This T cell receptor (beta chain) appears in the sequencing data of a study of CD8 T cells in ankylosing spondylitis (dated by TCRdb to 2017 to 2019). As for the study more broadly: The study profiled T cell receptor beta repertoires in healthy donors and ankylosing spondylitis patients to find disease-linked TCR variants. In total, the full study cohort was made up of 95 to 110 healthy donors and about two dozen ankylosing spondylitis patients. Peripheral blood was sampled, and synovial fluid was also collected from ankylosing spondylitis patients. Overall study results and their limits: Blood from ankylosing spondylitis patients appeared to be characterized by a TCR beta motif made up of about 8 highly homologous amino acid variants. Some TCR beta motif variants had previously been reported in synovial fluid and blood of reactive arthritis patients, which suggested common disease-initiation mechanisms. A CD8+ phenotype was shown by the disease-linked clones, which were found at relatively low frequencies in peripheral blood. The disease-linked clones were reported as significantly enriched in matched synovial fluid samples from ankylosing spondylitis patients.

In regard to this clonotype: It lacks a known antigen. Per-base quality was not reported, and no clone a single base away is much larger than it.

According to the germline V gene, CDR1 reads MGHRA and CDR2 reads YSYEKL. V sheds 0 bases and J sheds 4 bases, leaving 13 bases between their ends. From the cysteine through the phenylalanine, the CDR3 covers 16 amino acids. Kept here is only the CDR3 DNA, which spans 48 bases and is read in frame from base 1. TCRdb lists the instrument as Illumina HiSeq 2500. TCR beta libraries were prepared by quantitative 5'-RACE with molecular barcodes. The published analysis was carried out like this. Disease-linked TCR variants were identified with a new computational method built on a probabilistic model of VDJ rearrangement. The raw public reads went through TCRdb reprocessing: fastp at Q25, MiXCR clone calling, in-frame beta chains kept. Identical CDR3 proteins give one entry, which carries the most common genes and DNA. These V and J calls rely on TCRdb rather than the paper's analysis. This sample has some 270,000 distinct CDR3 sequences in its table, and 18% of those were observed once. Clones ranked in the top ten supply around 33% of the sample.

The material sequenced was blood, either unsorted or a sorted T cell fraction (not recorded which). The receptor comes from a male donor with ankylosing spondylitis or in good health (not recorded which). Recombination connected TRBV4-1 to TRBJ1-3; the D gene is unclear. The nucleotides are TGCGCCAGCAGCCAAGACTTCGCGGAATACGGAAACACCATATATTTT. This sequence encodes CASSQDFAEYGNTIYF.